This T cell receptor beta chain comes out of a study of regulatory T cells in long-lasting Graves disease. TCR beta libraries were built with iRepertoire HTBI primers and Arm-PCR of CDR3 regions. TCRdb re-called the multiplex PCR reads through MiXCR, storing one row per CDR3 protein. The sample records over 500,000 distinct CDR3 sequences, more than 15% being singletons. From germline, CDR1 is SGHVS and CDR2 FNYEAQ. V shed 4 bases and J shed 4 bases, with 13 bases lying between them. The CDR3 covers 14 residues. On this clonotype itself: What it binds is unknown.

The time point here: newly diagnosed GD, antithyroid drugs for less than 3 months. RNA isolated from PBMCs was used to make the TCR library. General study points: Whereas new patients shared about a thousand public clonotypes, persistent patients shared more, at 2,500 to 3,500.

These sequences were also reported in another study, on T cells in Graves' hyperthyroidism and ophthalmopathy. That source notes: Among the patients, aged 18 to 65, hyperthyroidism was newly diagnosed and had lasted under 2 months.

The input for sequencing was peripheral blood mononuclear cells (PBMCs), taken at new diagnosis, from a patient treated with antithyroid drugs. The clonotype was recovered from a man between 18 and 29 years old with Graves disease. This chain uses TRBV7-6 with TRBJ2-5; D may be TRBD2 (5 bases). CDR3 residues: CASSSGSSGETQYF. The CDR3 DNA reads as TGTGCCAGCAGCTCCGGGTCCAGCGGAGAGACCCAGTACTTC.